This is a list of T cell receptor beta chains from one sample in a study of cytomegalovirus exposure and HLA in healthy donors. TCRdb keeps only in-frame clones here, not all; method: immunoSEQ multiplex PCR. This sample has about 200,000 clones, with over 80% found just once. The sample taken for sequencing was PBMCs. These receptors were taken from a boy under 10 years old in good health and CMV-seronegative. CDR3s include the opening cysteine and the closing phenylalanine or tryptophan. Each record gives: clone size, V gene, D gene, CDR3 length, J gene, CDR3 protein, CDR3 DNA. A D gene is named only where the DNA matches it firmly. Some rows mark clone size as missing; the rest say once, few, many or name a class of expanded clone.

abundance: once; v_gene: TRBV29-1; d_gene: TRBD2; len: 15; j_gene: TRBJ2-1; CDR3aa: CSVEGGRAPYNEQFF; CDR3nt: TGCAGCGTTGAAGGAGGGAGGGCCCCCTACAATGAGCAGTTCTTC
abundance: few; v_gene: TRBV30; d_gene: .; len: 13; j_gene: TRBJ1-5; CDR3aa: CAWSGQDNQPQHF; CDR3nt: TGTGCCTGGAGTGGACAGGATAATCAGCCCCAGCATTTT
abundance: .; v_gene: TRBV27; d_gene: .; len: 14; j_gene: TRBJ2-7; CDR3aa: CASSLYRIGYEQYF; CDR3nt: TGTGCCAGCAGTCTCTACAGGATAGGCTACGAGCAGTACTTC
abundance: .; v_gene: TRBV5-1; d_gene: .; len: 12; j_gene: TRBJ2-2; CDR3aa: CASSQRTGELFF; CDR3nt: TGCGCCAGCAGTCAGAGGACCGGGGAGCTGTTTTTT
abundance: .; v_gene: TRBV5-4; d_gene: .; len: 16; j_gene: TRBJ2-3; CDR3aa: CASSLDSRGPPDTQYF; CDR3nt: TGTGCCAGCAGCTTGGATTCGCGGGGGCCCCCAGATACGCAGTATTTT
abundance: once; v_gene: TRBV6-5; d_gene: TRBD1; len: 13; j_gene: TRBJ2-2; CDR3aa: CASRTGYTGELFF; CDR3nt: TGTGCCAGCAGGACAGGGTACACCGGGGAGCTGTTTTTT
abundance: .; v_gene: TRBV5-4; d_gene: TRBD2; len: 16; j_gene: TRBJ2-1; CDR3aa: CASSVGLAGVYNEQFF; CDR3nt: TGTGCCAGCAGCGTAGGTCTAGCGGGAGTCTACAATGAGCAGTTCTTC
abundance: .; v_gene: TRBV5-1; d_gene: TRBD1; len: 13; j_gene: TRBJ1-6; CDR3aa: CASSTGQVGPLHF; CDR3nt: TGCGCCAGCAGCACCGGACAGGTTGGGCCCCTCCACTTT
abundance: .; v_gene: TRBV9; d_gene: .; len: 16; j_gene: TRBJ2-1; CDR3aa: CASSVAGGQVWNEQFF; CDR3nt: TGTGCCAGCAGCGTCGCCGGAGGGCAAGTTTGGAATGAGCAGTTCTTC
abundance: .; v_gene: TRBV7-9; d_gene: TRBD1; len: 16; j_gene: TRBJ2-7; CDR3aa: CASQLSSGQGFYEQYF; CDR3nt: TGTGCCAGTCAGCTAAGTTCGGGACAGGGGTTCTACGAGCAGTACTTC
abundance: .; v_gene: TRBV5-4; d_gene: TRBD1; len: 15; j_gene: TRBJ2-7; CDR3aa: CASSLATGDLGEQYF; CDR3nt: TGTGCCAGCAGCTTGGCGACAGGGGATCTCGGCGAGCAGTACTTC
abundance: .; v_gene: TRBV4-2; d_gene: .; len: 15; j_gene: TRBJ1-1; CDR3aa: CASSHLGRDDTEAFF; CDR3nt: TGTGCCAGCAGTCATCTGGGCAGGGATGACACTGAAGCTTTCTTT
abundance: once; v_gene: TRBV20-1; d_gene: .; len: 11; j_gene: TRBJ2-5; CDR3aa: CSANREETQYF; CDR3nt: TGCAGTGCTAACCGGGAAGAGACCCAGTACTTC
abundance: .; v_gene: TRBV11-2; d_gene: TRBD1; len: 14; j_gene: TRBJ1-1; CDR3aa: CASSLGGGGTEAFF; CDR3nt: TGTGCCAGCAGCTTAGGAGGGGGCGGCACTGAAGCTTTCTTT
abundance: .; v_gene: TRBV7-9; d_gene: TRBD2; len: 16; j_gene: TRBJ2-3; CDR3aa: CASSLRASGSPDTQYF; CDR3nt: TGTGCCAGCAGCTTACGGGCTAGCGGGAGCCCAGATACGCAGTATTTT
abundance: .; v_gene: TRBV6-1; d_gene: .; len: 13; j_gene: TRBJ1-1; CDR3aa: CASSRLPNTEAFF; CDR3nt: TGTGCCAGCAGCCGACTGCCGAACACTGAAGCTTTCTTT
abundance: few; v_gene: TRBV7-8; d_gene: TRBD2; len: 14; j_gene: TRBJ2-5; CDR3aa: CASSPPSGQETQYF; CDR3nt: TGTGCCAGCAGCCCCCCTAGCGGCCAAGAGACCCAGTACTTC
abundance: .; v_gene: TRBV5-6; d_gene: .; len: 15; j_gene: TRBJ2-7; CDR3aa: CASSLRGHGSYEQYF; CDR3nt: TGTGCCAGCAGTCTCCGGGGACACGGATCTTACGAGCAGTACTTC
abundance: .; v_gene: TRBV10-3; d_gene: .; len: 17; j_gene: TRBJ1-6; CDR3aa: CAISDPLRVSYNSPLHF; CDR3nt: TGTGCCATCAGTGACCCCCTTCGGGTCTCCTATAATTCACCCCTCCACTTT
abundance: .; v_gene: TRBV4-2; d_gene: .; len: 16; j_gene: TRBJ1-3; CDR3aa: CASSQVVKGKGNTIYF; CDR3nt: TGTGCCAGCAGCCAAGTTGTCAAGGGGAAAGGAAACACCATATATTTT
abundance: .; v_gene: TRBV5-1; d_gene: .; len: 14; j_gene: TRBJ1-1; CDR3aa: CASSTAGGNTEAFF; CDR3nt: TGCGCCAGCAGCACAGCCGGGGGGAACACTGAAGCTTTCTTT
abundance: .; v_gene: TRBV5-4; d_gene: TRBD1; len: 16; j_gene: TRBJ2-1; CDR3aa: CASSIFWGGQGNEQFF; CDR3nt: TGTGCCAGCAGCATCTTTTGGGGGGGACAGGGTAATGAGCAGTTCTTC
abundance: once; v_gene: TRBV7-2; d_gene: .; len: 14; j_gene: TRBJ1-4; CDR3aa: CASSPGRGNEKLFF; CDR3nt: TGTGCCAGCAGTCCGGGGAGGGGTAATGAAAAACTGTTTTTT
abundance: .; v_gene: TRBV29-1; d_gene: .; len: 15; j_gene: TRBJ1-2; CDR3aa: CSARDSFTSNYGYTF; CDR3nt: TGCAGCGCTCGTGACAGTTTTACTTCTAACTATGGCTACACCTTC
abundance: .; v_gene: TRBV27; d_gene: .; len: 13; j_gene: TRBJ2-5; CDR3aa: CASSSQGQETQYF; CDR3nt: TGTGCCAGCAGTTCCCAGGGCCAAGAGACCCAGTACTTC
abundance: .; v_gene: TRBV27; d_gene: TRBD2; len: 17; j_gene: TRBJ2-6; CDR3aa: CASSFLTSGAGANVLTF; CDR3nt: TGTGCCAGCAGTTTTCTTACTAGCGGGGCTGGGGCCAACGTCCTGACTTTC
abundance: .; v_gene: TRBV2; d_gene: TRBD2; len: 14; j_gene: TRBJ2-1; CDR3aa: CASRKRGGKDEQFF; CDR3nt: TGTGCCAGCAGGAAGCGGGGGGGCAAGGATGAGCAGTTCTTC
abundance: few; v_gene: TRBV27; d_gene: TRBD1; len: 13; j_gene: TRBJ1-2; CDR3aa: CASSPTGEYGYTF; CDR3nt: TGTGCCAGCAGTCCGACAGGGGAATACGGCTACACCTTC
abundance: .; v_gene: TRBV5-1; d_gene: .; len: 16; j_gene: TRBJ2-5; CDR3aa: CASSLGSTGSGETQYF; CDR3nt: TGCGCCAGCAGTCTTGGGAGTACAGGGTCGGGAGAGACCCAGTACTTC
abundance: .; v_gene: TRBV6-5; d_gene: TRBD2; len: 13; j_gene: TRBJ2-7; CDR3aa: CATGRSSSYEQYF; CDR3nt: TGTGCCACCGGGAGGTCGAGCTCCTACGAGCAGTACTTC
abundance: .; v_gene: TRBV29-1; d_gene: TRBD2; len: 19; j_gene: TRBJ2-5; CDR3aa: CSVHLGLAGGLIFQETQYF; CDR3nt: TGCAGCGTTCACCTCGGACTAGCGGGGGGGCTGATCTTTCAAGAGACCCAGTACTTC
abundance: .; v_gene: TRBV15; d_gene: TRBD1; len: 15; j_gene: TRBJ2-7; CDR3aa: CATSSLYGTEDEQYF; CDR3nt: TGTGCCACCAGCTCATTGTACGGGACAGAGGACGAGCAGTACTTC
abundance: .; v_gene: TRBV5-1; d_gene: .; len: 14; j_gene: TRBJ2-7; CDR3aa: CASSVDPTGREQYF; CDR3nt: TGCGCCAGCAGCGTCGACCCTACAGGGCGCGAGCAGTACTTC
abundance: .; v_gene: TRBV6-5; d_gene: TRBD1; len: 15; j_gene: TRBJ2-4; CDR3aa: CASSYSPDRGSIQYF; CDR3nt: TGTGCCAGCAGTTACTCCCCGGACAGGGGTAGCATTCAGTACTTC
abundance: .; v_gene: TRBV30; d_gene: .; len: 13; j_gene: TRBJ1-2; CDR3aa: CAWSDGRRDGYTF; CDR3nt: TGTGCCTGGAGTGATGGCCGGCGGGATGGCTACACCTTC
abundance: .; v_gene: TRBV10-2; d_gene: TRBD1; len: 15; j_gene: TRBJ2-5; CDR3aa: CASRGTGGPQETQYF; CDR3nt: TGCGCCAGCAGGGGAACAGGGGGCCCCCAAGAGACCCAGTACTTC
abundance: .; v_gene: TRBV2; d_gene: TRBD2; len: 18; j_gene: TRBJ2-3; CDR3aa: CASSDGLAGGQSTDTQYF; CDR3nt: TGTGCCAGCAGTGACGGGCTAGCGGGGGGGCAGAGCACAGATACGCAGTATTTT
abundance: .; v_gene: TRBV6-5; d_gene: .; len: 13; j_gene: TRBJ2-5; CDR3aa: CASRLRNQETQYF; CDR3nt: TGTGCCAGCAGACTCAGGAACCAAGAGACCCAGTACTTC
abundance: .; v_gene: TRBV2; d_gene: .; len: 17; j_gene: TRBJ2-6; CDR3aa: CASDPGITTSGANVLTF; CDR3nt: TGTGCCAGCGACCCAGGAATTACAACCTCTGGGGCCAACGTCCTGACTTTC
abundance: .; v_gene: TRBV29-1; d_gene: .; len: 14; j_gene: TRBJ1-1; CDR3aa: CSVVMSGGNTEAFF; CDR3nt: TGCAGCGTTGTCATGTCGGGGGGTAACACTGAAGCTTTCTTT
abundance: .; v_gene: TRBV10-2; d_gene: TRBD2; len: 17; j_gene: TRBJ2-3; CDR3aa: CASGASRREDLTDTQYF; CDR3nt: TGCGCCAGCGGGGCCTCGCGCCGGGAGGACCTCACAGATACGCAGTATTTT
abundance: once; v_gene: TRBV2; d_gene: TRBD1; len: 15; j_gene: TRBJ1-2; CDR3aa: CASSPSDRANYGYTF; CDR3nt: TGTGCCAGCAGTCCTTCGGACAGGGCTAACTATGGCTACACCTTC
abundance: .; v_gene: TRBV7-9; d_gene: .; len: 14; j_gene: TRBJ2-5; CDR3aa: CASSLVGQQETQYF; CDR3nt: TGTGCCAGCAGCTTGGTAGGACAACAAGAGACCCAGTACTTC
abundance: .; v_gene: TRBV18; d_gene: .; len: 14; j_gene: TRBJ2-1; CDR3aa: CASSPASSYNEQFF; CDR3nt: TGTGCCAGCTCACCGGCTAGCTCCTACAATGAGCAGTTCTTC
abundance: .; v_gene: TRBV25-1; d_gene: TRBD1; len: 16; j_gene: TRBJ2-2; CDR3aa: CASSGWTGGNTGELFF; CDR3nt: TGTGCCAGCAGTGGATGGACAGGGGGGAACACCGGGGAGCTGTTTTTT
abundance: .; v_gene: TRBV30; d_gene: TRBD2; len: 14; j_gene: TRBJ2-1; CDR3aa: CAWRRAGDPTGQFF; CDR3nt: TGTGCCTGGAGAAGAGCGGGGGACCCGACAGGGCAGTTCTTC
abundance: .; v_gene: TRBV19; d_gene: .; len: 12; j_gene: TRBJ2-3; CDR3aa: CASSSGADTQYF; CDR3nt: TGTGCCAGTAGTAGCGGGGCGGATACGCAGTATTTT
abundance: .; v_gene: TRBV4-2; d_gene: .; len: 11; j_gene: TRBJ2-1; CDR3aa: CASSQLGGQFF; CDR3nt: TGTGCCAGCAGCCAGCTCGGGGGGCAGTTCTTC
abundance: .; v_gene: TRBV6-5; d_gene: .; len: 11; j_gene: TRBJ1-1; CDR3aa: CASTRATEAFF; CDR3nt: TGTGCCAGTACTAGAGCCACTGAAGCTTTCTTT
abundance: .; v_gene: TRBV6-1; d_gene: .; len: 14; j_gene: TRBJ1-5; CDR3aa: CASSGEGSNQPQHF; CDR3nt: TGTGCCAGCAGTGGAGAGGGCAGCAATCAGCCCCAGCATTTT
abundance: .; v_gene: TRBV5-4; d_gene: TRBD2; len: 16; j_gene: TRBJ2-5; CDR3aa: CASSWRLAESRETQYF; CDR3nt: TGTGCCAGCAGCTGGAGACTAGCGGAATCAAGAGAGACCCAGTACTTC
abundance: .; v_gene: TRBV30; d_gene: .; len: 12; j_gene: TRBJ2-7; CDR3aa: CAWSSSSYEQYF; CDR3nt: TGTGCCTGGAGCTCGAGCTCCTACGAGCAGTACTTC
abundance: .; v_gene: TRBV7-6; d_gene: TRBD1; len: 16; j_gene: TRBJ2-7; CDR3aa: CASSLTPGTGLSEQYF; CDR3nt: TGTGCCAGCAGCTTAACCCCCGGGACAGGCCTCTCCGAGCAGTACTTC
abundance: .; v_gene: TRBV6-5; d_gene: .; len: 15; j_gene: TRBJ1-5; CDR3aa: CASSYSGSEGQPQHF; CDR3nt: TGTGCCAGCAGTTACTCAGGCAGCGAAGGTCAGCCCCAGCATTTT
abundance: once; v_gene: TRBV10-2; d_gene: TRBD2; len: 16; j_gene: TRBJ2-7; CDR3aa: CASSGLAGAWGYEQYF; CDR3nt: TGCGCCAGCAGTGGACTAGCGGGAGCTTGGGGCTACGAGCAGTACTTC
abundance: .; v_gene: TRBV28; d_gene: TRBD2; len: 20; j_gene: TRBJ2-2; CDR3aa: CASSLRFGSGRARDTGELFF; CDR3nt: TGTGCCAGCAGTTTAAGGTTTGGTAGCGGGAGGGCCCGTGACACCGGGGAGCTGTTTTTT
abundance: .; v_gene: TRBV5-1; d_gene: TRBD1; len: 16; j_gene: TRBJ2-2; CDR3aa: CASSLAGTGPTGELFF; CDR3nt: TGCGCCAGCAGCTTGGCCGGGACAGGTCCCACCGGGGAGCTGTTTTTT
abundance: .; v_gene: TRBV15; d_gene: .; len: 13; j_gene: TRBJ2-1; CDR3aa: CATSGGGDGEQFF; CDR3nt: TGTGCCACCAGCGGAGGGGGAGACGGTGAGCAGTTCTTC
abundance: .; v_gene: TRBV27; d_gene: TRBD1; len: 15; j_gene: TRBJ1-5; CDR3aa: CASRGGTGDLKPQHF; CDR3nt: TGTGCCAGCAGGGGGGGGACAGGGGATTTGAAGCCCCAGCATTTT